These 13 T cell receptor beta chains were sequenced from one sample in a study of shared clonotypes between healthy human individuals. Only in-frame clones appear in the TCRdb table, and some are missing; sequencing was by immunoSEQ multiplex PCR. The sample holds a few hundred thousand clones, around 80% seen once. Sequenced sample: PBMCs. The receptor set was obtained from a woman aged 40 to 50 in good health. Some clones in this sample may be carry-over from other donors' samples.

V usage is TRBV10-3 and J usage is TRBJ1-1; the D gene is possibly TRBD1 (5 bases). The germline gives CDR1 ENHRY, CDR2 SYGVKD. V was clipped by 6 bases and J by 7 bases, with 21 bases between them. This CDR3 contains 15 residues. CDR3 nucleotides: TGTGCCATCAGGAGTAATAATGGAGGGGTGAATGAAGCTTTCTTT. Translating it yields CAIRSNNGGVNEAFF.

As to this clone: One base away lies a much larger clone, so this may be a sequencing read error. CDR3 sequence: CASSLELAVTYNEQFF. CDR3 coding DNA: TGTGCCAGCAGCTTAGAACTAGCGGTAACCTACAATGAGCAGTTCTTC. The chain joins TRBV11-2 to TRBJ2-1; 8 bases match TRBD2. Per the germline V gene, CDR1 is SGHAT and CDR2 is FQNNGV. The CDR3 covers 16 residues. Trimming at V came to 0 bases and at J to 2 bases, leaving 3 bases not matched to a gene.

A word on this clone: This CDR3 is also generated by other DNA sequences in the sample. The CDR3 bases are TGTGCCAGCAGCTTAGCCATGGACGGGGATCGAGGCTACACCTTC. Its translation is CASSLAMDGDRGYTF. J is TRBJ1-2 and V is TRBV7-9; the D is unclear. This CDR3 region has 15 residues. Trimming shortened V by 0 bases and J by 8 bases, and 16 bases separated the two germline ends. CDR1 and CDR2 from the germline V gene are SEHNR and FQNEAQ (reference sequence).

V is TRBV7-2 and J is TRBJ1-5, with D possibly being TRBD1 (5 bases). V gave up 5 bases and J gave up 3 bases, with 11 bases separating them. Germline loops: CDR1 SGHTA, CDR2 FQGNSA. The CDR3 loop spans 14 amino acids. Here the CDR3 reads CASSRDWANQPQHF. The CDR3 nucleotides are TGTGCCAGCAGCAGGGACTGGGCCAATCAGCCCCAGCATTTT.

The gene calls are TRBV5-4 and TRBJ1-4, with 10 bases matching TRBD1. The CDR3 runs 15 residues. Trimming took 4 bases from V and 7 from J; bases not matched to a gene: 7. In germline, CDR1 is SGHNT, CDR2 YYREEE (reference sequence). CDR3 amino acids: CASSRDRGEAEKLFF. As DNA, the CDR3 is TGTGCCAGCAGCCGGGACAGGGGTGAGGCTGAAAAACTGTTTTTT.

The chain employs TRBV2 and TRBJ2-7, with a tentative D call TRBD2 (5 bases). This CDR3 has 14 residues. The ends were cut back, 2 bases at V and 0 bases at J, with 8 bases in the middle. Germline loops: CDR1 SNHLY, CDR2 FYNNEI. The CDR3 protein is CASSESGDSYEQYF. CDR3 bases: TGTGCCAGCAGTGAATCCGGGGACTCCTACGAGCAGTACTTC.

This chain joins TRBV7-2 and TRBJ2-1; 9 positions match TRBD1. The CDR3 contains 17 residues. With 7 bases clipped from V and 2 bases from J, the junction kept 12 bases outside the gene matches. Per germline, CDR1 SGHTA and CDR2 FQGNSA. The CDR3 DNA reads TGTGCCAGCAACGACACCTGCCGGGACAGGGCCTACAATGAGCAGTTCTTC. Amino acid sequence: CASNDTCRDRAYNEQFF.

The CDR3 spells CASSPRGRPGETDTQYF. CDR3 coding DNA: TGTGCCAGCAGCCCCCGGGGTAGACCGGGCGAAACAGATACGCAGTATTTT. This sequence joins TRBV11-1 and TRBJ2-3; tentatively, D is TRBD2 (5 bases). V dropped 5 bases and J dropped 3 bases, with 21 bases sitting between them. Looked up from germline, CDR1 is SGHAT and CDR2 is FQDESV (reference sequence). The CDR3 sequence is 17 residues long.

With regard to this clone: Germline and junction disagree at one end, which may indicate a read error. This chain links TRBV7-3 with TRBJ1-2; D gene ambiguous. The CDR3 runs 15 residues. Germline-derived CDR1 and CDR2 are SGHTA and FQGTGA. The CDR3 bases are TGCGCCAGCAGCCAAGAGGAACTTACTAACTATGGCTACACCTTC. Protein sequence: CASSQEELTNYGYTF.

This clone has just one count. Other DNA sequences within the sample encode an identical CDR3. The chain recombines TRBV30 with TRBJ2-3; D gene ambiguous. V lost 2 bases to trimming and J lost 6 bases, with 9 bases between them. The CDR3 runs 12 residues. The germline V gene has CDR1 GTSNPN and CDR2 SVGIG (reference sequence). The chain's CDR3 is CAWSPPGDTQYF. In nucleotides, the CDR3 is TGTGCCTGGAGTCCCCCCGGGGATACGCAGTATTTT.

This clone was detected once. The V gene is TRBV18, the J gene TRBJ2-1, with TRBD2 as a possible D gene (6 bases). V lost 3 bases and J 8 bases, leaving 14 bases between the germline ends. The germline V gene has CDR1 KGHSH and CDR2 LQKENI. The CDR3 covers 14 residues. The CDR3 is CASSPVVRDYEQFF. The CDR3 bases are TGTGCCAGCTCACCTGTTGTGAGGGACTATGAGCAGTTCTTC.

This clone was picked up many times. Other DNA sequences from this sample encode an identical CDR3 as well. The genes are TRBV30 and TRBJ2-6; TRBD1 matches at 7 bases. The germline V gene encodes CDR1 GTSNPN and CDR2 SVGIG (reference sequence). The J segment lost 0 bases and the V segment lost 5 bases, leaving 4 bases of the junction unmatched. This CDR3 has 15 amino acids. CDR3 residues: CAWGTDLSGANVLTF. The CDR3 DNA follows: TGTGCCTGGGGGACAGACCTCTCTGGGGCCAACGTCCTGACTTTC.

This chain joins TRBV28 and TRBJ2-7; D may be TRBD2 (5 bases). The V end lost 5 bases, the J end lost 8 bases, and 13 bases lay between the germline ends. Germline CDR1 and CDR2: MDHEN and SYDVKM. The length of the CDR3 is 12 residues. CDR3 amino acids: CASSRTEAKQYF. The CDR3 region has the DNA TGTGCCAGCAGTCGGACGGAGGCCAAGCAGTACTTC.